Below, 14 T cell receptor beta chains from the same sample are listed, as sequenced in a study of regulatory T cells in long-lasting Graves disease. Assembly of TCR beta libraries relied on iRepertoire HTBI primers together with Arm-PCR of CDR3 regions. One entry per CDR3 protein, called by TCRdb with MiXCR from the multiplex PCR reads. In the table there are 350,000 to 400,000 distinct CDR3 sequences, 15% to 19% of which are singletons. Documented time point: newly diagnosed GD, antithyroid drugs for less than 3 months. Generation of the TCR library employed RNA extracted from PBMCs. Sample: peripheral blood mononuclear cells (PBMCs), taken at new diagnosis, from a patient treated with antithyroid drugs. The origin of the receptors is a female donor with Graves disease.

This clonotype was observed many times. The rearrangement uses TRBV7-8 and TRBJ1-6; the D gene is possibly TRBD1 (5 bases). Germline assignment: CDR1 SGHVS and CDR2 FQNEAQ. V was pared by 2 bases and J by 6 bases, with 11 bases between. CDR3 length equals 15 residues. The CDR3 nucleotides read TGTGCCAGCAGCTTACGCGCAGGGCTTAATTCACCCCTCCACTTT. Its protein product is CASSLRAGLNSPLHF.

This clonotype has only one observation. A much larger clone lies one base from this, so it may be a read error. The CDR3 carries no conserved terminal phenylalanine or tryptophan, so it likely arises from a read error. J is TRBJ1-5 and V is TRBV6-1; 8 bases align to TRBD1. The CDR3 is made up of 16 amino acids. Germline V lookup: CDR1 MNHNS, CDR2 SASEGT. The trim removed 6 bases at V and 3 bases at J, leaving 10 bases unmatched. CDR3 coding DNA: TGTGCCAGCAGCCGAGGACAGGGTGTGAACAATCAGCCCCAGCATTTG. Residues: CASSRGQGVNNQPQHL.

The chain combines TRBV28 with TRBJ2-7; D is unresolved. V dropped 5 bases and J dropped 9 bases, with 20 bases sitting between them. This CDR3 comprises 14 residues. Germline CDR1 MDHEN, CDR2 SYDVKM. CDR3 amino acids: CASSIFDPRGGQYF. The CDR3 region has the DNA TGTGCCAGCAGTATATTCGACCCCCGCGGCGGGCAGTACTTC. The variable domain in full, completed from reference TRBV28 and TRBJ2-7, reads DVKVTQSSRYLVKRTGEKVFLECVQDMDHENMFWYRQDPGLGLRLIYFSYDVKMKEKGDIPEGYSVSREKKERFSLILESASTNQTSMYLCASSIFDPRGGQYFGPGTRLTVT.

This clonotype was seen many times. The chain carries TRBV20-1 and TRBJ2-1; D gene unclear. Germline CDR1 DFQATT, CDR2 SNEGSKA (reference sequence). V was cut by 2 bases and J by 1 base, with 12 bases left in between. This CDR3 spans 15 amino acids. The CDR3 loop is CSARLLRMSYNEQFF. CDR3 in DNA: TGCAGTGCTAGACTTCTAAGGATGTCCTACAATGAGCAGTTCTTC.

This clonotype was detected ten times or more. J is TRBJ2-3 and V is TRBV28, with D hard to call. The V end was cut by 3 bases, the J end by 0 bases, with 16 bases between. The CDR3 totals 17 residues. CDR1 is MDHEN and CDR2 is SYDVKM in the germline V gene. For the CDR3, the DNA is TGTGCCAGCAGTTTTGTCTGGTACGCAGCTAGCACAGATACGCAGTATTTT. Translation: CASSFVWYAASTDTQYF.

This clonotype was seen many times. This CDR3 reads CASSLVRGKETQYF. The DNA for the CDR3 is TGTGCCAGCAGCTTAGTCCGGGGGAAAGAGACCCAGTACTTC. The V gene is TRBV7-9, the J gene TRBJ2-5, with D possibly TRBD2 on 6 matching bases. Germline lookup yields CDR1 SEHNR and CDR2 FQNEAQ (reference sequence). Between the trimmed V and J ends, which lost 1 base and 3 bases, there was a span of 9 bases. The length of the CDR3 is 14 residues.

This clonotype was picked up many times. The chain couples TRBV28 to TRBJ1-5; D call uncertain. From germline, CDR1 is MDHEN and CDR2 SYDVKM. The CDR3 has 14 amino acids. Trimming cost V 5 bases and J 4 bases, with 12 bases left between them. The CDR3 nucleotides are TGTGCCAGCAGTCCCCGGTGGGGAAATCAGCCCCAGCATTTT. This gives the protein CASSPRWGNQPQHF.

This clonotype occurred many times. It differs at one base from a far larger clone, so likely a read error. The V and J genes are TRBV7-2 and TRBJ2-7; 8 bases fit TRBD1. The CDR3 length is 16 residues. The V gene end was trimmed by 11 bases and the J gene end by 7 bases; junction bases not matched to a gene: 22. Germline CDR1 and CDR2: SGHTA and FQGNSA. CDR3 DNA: TGTGCCTGCTCTGGGGACGGGACAGGAGGAATCAATGAGCAGTACTTC. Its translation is CACSGDGTGGINEQYF. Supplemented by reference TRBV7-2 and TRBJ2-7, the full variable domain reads GAGVSQSPSNKVTEKGKDVELRCDPISGHTALYWYRQSLGQGLEFLIYFQGNSAPDKSGLPSDRFSAERTGGSVSTLTIQRTQQEDSAVYLCACSGDGTGGINEQYFGPGTRLTVT.

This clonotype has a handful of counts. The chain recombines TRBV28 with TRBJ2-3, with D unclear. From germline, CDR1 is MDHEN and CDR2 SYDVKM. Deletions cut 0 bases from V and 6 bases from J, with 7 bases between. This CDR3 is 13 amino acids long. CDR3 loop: CASSLWKLDTQYF. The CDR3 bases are TGTGCCAGCAGTTTATGGAAATTGGATACGCAGTATTTT.

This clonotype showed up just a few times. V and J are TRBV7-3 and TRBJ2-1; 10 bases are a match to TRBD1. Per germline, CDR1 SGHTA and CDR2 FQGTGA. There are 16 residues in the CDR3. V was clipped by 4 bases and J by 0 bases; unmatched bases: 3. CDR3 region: CASSSGTGDSYNEQFF. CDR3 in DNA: TGTGCCAGCAGCTCAGGGACAGGGGACTCCTACAATGAGCAGTTCTTC.

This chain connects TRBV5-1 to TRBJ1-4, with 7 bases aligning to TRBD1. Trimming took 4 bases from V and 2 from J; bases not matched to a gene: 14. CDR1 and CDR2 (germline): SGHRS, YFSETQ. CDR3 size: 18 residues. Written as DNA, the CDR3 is TGCGCCAGCAGCAACTCCAGGGGGAGGATCTCGACTAATGAAAAACTGTTTTTT. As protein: CASSNSRGRISTNEKLFF.

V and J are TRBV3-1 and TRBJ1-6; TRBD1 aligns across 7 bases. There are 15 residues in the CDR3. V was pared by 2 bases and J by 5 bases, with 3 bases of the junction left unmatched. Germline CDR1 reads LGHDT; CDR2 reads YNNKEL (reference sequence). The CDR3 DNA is TGTGCCAGCAGCCAATTCCAGGGGGATAATTCACCCCTCCACTTT. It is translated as CASSQFQGDNSPLHF.

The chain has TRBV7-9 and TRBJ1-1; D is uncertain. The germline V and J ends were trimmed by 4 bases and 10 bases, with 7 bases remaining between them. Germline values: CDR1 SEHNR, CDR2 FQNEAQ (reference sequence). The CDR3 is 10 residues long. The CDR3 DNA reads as TGTGCCAGCAGCTCCTTCGCAGCTTTCTTT. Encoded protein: CASSSFAAFF.

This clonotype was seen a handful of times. The chain's CDR3 is CASSPRQGVRGNGYTF. The CDR3 DNA is TGTGCCAGCAGCCCCCGACAGGGGGTGCGTGGAAATGGCTACACCTTC. V gene TRBV7-2 combines with J gene TRBJ1-2; 9 positions match TRBD1. Per the germline V gene, CDR1 is SGHTA and CDR2 is FQGNSA. The CDR3 length is 16 residues. V lost 5 bases to trimming and J lost 6 bases; unmatched junction nucleotides: 13. Looking up the rest from reference TRBV7-2 and TRBJ1-2 gives the full variable domain: GAGVSQSPSNKVTEKGKDVELRCDPISGHTALYWYRQSLGQGLEFLIYFQGNSAPDKSGLPSDRFSAERTGGSVSTLTIQRTQQEDSAVYLCASSPRQGVRGNGYTFGSGTRLTVV.